This TCR beta chain was observed in a study of blood T cells in healthy people across ages. This clonotype was observed a few times. Trimming took 1 base from V and 8 from J; bases not matched to a gene: 5. This CDR3 comprises 14 residues. The germline V gene encodes CDR1 LNHNV and CDR2 YYDKDF (reference sequence). Next came a second PCR, run for about 7 to 12 cycles, which used a sample-barcoded 5' primer along with a J-beta primer mix. MiXCR was run by TCRdb on the 5' RACE reads, yielding one entry per CDR3 protein. The sample records about 690,000 distinct CDR3 sequences, around 38% being singletons.

This clonotype originated in a man at least 80 years old in good health. Sample: blood. V gene TRBV15 combines with J gene TRBJ1-2; 9 bases match TRBD1. CDR3 nucleotides: TGTGCCACCAGCAGAGTGGGGACAGGGCGCGGCTACACCTTC. The encoded protein is CATSRVGTGRGYTF.